These 21 T cell receptor beta chains came from one sample sequenced in a study of T cell repertoires in cytomegalovirus infection. MiXCR, run by TCRdb on the reads, gives a single entry per CDR3 protein. The sample comprises 740,000 or so distinct CDR3 sequences, roughly 35% of which are singletons, and 2.8% rests with the top ten. The sample taken for sequencing was PBMCs. The origin of the receptors is a human donor in good health (CMV status not recorded). Some clones in this sample may be carry-over from other donors' samples.

This clonotype was detected a few times. The chain is built from TRBV7-3 and TRBJ2-3; 9 nucleotides agree with TRBD2. With V trimmed by 5 bases and J by 4 bases, 4 bases remained unmatched. CDR1 SGHTA and CDR2 FQGTGA come from the germline V gene. The CDR3 sequence is 14 residues long. The CDR3 DNA follows: TGTGCCAGCAGCCCTGCGGGGGGGGCAGATACGCAGTATTTT. It translates to CASSPAGGADTQYF.

This clonotype was recorded many times. The chain is built from TRBV28 and TRBJ1-1; D is undetermined. The CDR3 consists of 14 residues. Germline V CDR1 and CDR2: MDHEN, SYDVKM. Trimming took off 1 base at V and 1 base at J, with 7 bases between the two ends. The CDR3, as DNA: TGTGCCAGCAGTTTATTACAGACGAACACTGAAGCTTTCTTT. Its protein is CASSLLQTNTEAFF.

This clonotype turned up a few times. The J gene is TRBJ2-5, the V gene TRBV6-6; 8 positions agree with TRBD2. This CDR3 has 15 amino acids. Trimming cost V 5 bases and J 7 bases; bases outside gene matches: 12. The germline V gene encodes CDR1 MNHNY and CDR2 SVGAGI (reference sequence). CDR3 loop: CASSTRTSSLGTQYF. The CDR3 coding sequence is TGTGCCAGCAGTACCCGGACTAGCTCTTTGGGGACCCAGTACTTC.

The chain carries TRBV27 and TRBJ1-1; 7 bases align to TRBD1. Germline CDR1 reads MNHEY; CDR2 reads SMNVEV (reference sequence). This CDR3 comprises 14 residues. After removal of 5 bases from V and 3 bases from J, the junction contained 6 bases not matched to a gene. CDR3 DNA: TGTGCCAGCAGTCCGGGGACAGTCGACACTGAAGCTTTCTTT. Its translation is CASSPGTVDTEAFF.

This chain joins TRBV11-2 and TRBJ1-2, with a tentative D call TRBD1 (6 bases). The CDR3 consists of 14 residues. Trimming shortened V by 6 bases and J by 8 bases, and 19 bases separated the two germline ends. Germline CDR1 SGHAT, CDR2 FQNNGV. CDR3 loop: CASRPNGGFGGYTF. The CDR3 nucleotides are TGTGCCAGCAGACCGAACGGGGGCTTCGGAGGCTACACCTTC.

The chain couples TRBV6-1 to TRBJ1-5; perhaps TRBD1 as D (6 bases). V lost 5 bases and J 5 bases, leaving 13 bases between the germline ends. There are 14 residues in the CDR3. From germline, CDR1 is MNHNS and CDR2 SASEGT. Here the CDR3 DNA reads TGTGCCAGCAGTCCCACGGGGGCGCATCAGCCCCAGCATTTT. This codes for CASSPTGAHQPQHF.

This clonotype came up a few times. The CDR3 DNA reads TGTGCCAGCAGTTTCTCTGGATCCCCCACAGATACGCAGTATTTT. This gives the protein CASSFSGSPTDTQYF. The chain joins TRBV12-3 or TRBV12-4 to TRBJ2-3; D remains unclear. The V and J ends lost 3 bases and 2 bases respectively, with 12 bases between them. The CDR3 is 15 residues long.

The chain is built from TRBV5-1 and TRBJ1-5; D ambiguous. Trimming removed 1 base at V and 5 bases at J, with 7 bases between. This CDR3 has 13 amino acids. The V gene's germline CDR1 is SGHRS and CDR2 YFSETQ. CDR3 loop: CASSLSQDQPQHF. The CDR3 DNA reads as TGCGCCAGCAGCTTGAGCCAAGATCAGCCCCAGCATTTT.

On this clonotype itself: This is likely a read error, given that the CDR3 carries no conserved phenylalanine or tryptophan at its end. The rearrangement uses TRBV28 and TRBJ1-5; weak D call: TRBD1 (5 bases). Germline CDR1 MDHEN, CDR2 SYDVKM. CDR3 length equals 15 residues. V gave up 9 bases and J gave up 3 bases, with 18 bases separating them. The CDR3: CASRLEQAINQPQHL. The CDR3 DNA reads as TGTGCCAGTAGACTCGAACAGGCTATCAATCAGCCCCAGCATCTT.

The chain carries TRBV28 and TRBJ2-7; weak D call: TRBD1 (6 bases). This CDR3 comprises 14 residues. Trimming cost V 5 bases and J 6 bases, with 17 bases left between them. Germline CDR1 MDHEN, CDR2 SYDVKM. The CDR3 protein is CASSPTGRAREQYF. CDR3 DNA: TGTGCCAGCAGTCCGACAGGCAGGGCCCGCGAGCAGTACTTC.

J is TRBJ2-3 and V is TRBV7-2; no clear D gene. Trimming took 1 base from V and 0 from J, leaving 8 bases between them. The length of the CDR3 is 15 residues. Germline-derived CDR1 and CDR2 are SGHTA and FQGNSA. CDR3 nucleotide sequence: TGTGCCAGCAGCTTAGACTATGCTAGCACAGATACGCAGTATTTT. This encodes CASSLDYASTDTQYF. Using reference TRBV7-2 and TRBJ2-3 for the parts outside the CDR3, the full variable domain is GAGVSQSPSNKVTEKGKDVELRCDPISGHTALYWYRQSLGQGLEFLIYFQGNSAPDKSGLPSDRFSAERTGGSVSTLTIQRTQQEDSAVYLCASSLDYASTDTQYFGPGTRLTVL.

This clonotype was seen a handful of times. The chain employs TRBV6-5 and TRBJ1-1; 8 positions agree with TRBD1. In germline, CDR1 is MNHEY, CDR2 SVGAGI. V was pared by 0 bases and J by 8 bases, with 8 bases of the junction left unmatched. This CDR3 region has 15 residues. The CDR3: CASSYSQGAFPEAFF. The CDR3 region has the DNA TGTGCCAGCAGTTACTCTCAGGGGGCGTTTCCCGAAGCTTTCTTT.

This clonotype has a handful of counts. This rearrangement joins TRBV27 to TRBJ1-1; D remains ambiguous. CDR1 is MNHEY and CDR2 is SMNVEV in the germline V gene (reference sequence). The V end was cut by 5 bases, the J end by 3 bases, with 10 bases between. The CDR3 spans 13 residues. The CDR3 protein is CASSIYSYTEAFF. The CDR3, as DNA: TGTGCCAGCAGTATATACAGCTACACTGAAGCTTTCTTT.

The CDR3 reads CSALGQGNNEQFF. The CDR3 bases are TGCAGCGCCCTGGGACAGGGGAACAATGAGCAGTTCTTC. The chain couples TRBV29-1 to TRBJ2-1; 10 bases are a match to TRBD1. CDR3 length: 13 residues. Losses at the gene ends were 7 bases for V and 5 bases for J; bases not matched to a gene: 5. Germline V gene sequence: CDR1 SQVTM, CDR2 ANQGSEA.

This clonotype has a handful of counts. The genes are TRBV27 and TRBJ1-6, with unresolved D. Germline assignment: CDR1 MNHEY and CDR2 SMNVEV (reference sequence). V was clipped by 3 bases and J by 7 bases, with 22 bases between them. The CDR3 consists of 18 residues. The DNA for the CDR3 is TGTGCCAGCAGTTTTCGAGGGTCCGGGAGGGTTGGCAATTCACCCCTCCACTTT. Amino acids: CASSFRGSGRVGNSPLHF.

The table lists this clonotype with a count of one. A much larger clonotype is one base distant, so this may be a read error. This sequence joins TRBV7-8 and TRBJ1-1; D not resolved. The CDR3 length is 15 residues. Per germline, CDR1 SGHVS and CDR2 FQNEAQ. DNA for the CDR3: TGTACCAGCAGCTACCAGACCGTAAAGAACACTGAAGCTTTCTTT. This encodes CTSSYQTVKNTEAFF.

This clonotype was found a few times. This CDR3 is CASSSYPAGRGTDTQYF. The CDR3 region has the DNA TGTGCCAGCAGTTCCTACCCTGCAGGGAGAGGCACAGATACGCAGTATTTT. The chain combines TRBV28 with TRBJ2-3; D could derive from TRBD1 or TRBD2 (5 bases each). Trimming shortened V by 4 bases and J by 1 base, and 18 bases separated the two germline ends. Germline V gene lookup returns CDR1 MDHEN and CDR2 SYDVKM. This CDR3 is 17 amino acids long.

Only a few counts were recorded for this clonotype. CDR3 DNA: TGTGCCAGCAGTTTCCTGACAGGGGGTCGGGAAAAACTGTTTTTT. Translation gives CASSFLTGGREKLFF. The V call is TRBV12-3 or TRBV12-4, the J call TRBJ1-4; 9 nucleotides line up with TRBD1. CDR3 length: 15 amino acids. With V trimmed by 3 bases and J by 8 bases, 7 bases remained unmatched.

The chain uses TRBV7-2 and TRBJ2-7; no definite D call. With 1 base removed from V and 6 bases from J, the gap between germline ends came to 22 bases. CDR3 length equals 17 residues. Germline values: CDR1 SGHTA, CDR2 FQGNSA. The CDR3 sequence is CASSLVSATRASTEQYF. CDR3 DNA: TGTGCCAGCAGCTTAGTCTCGGCTACCCGGGCGTCTACCGAGCAGTACTTC.

This clonotype was picked up a small number of times. The chain recombines TRBV10-3 with TRBJ1-5; D is unresolved. The length of the CDR3 is 13 residues. The germline CDR1 and CDR2 sequences are ENHRY and SYGVKD. The V end lost 8 bases, the J end lost 0 bases, and 8 bases lay between the germline ends. CDR3 residues: CAIATNSNQPQHF. The CDR3 bases are TGTGCCATCGCGACGAATAGCAATCAGCCCCAGCATTTT.

V gene TRBV24-1 combines with J gene TRBJ1-2; D gene ambiguous. Germline V gene sequence: CDR1 KGHDR, CDR2 SFDVKD. This CDR3 contains 13 residues. V was cut by 4 bases and J by 8 bases, with 13 bases left in between. The CDR3 reads CATSERNWQGYTF. The CDR3 region has the DNA TGTGCCACCAGTGAGAGGAATTGGCAGGGCTACACCTTC.